The 10 T cell receptor beta chains in this list originate from one sample, sequenced in a study of tissue T cells after allogeneic stem cell transplantation. TCRdb keeps only in-frame clones here, not all; method: immunoSEQ multiplex PCR. The sample lists tens of thousands of clones, roughly 73% occurring once. The specimen was sorted cells pooled from one or two spleens. All receptors derive from a pool of C57BL/6 mice in good health.

A word on this clone: Germline and genes: mouse. The missing CDR3 end, 1 residue past where the read stops, is filled in from the germline J gene. V is TRBV13-2 and J is TRBJ2-3; D call uncertain. Germline loops: CDR1 NNHNN, CDR2 SYGAGS (reference sequence). There are 12 residues in the CDR3. Trimming removed 2 bases at V and 1 base at J, with 2 bases between. The CDR3 bases that were read are TGTGCCAGCGGTGAGGGTGCAGAAACGCTGTAT. Translation: CASGEGAETLY. The CDR3, in full, reads CASGEGAETLYF.

In regard to this clone: The genes are named according to mouse. Sequencing ends 1 residue short of the CDR3 end; the germline J gene provides the rest. The gene calls are TRBV12-1 and TRBJ2-2; D uncertain. This CDR3 is built from 15 residues. Trimming pared 0 bases from V and 0 bases from J, leaving 7 bases between. Per the germline V gene, CDR1 is SGHSN and CDR2 is HYEKVE. Partial CDR3 DNA: TGTGCCAGCTCTCTCGCAGGCGCAAACACCGGGCAGCTCTAC. Residues: CASSLAGANTGQLY. The whole CDR3 protein reads CASSLAGANTGQLYF.

A note on this clone: These gene names are mouse names. The read halts 1 residue ahead of the CDR3 end, with the missing end drawn from the germline J gene. The sample carries other DNA sequences with the same CDR3. The rearrangement links TRBV13-2 to TRBJ1-3; D is unresolved. The V gene's germline CDR1 is NNHNN and CDR2 SYGAGS (reference sequence). The V end was cut by 2 bases, the J end by 0 bases, with 3 bases between. CDR3 length equals 13 residues. The CDR3 bases that were read are TGTGCCAGCGGTGAGCATTCTGGAAATACGCTCTAT. Protein: CASGEHSGNTLY. The full CDR3 reads CASGEHSGNTLYF.

With regard to this clone: Mouse names are used for the genes. The read finishes 1 residue shy of the CDR3 end, and the germline J gene is used to complete it. The V call is TRBV13-3, the J call TRBJ1-2; 9 bases fit TRBD1. There are 15 residues in the CDR3. In germline, CDR1 is NNHDY, CDR2 SYVADS. The V segment lost 1 base and the J segment 1 base; nucleotides outside the gene matches: 2. The covered CDR3 bases are TGTGCCAGCAGTGATCCGGGACAGGGAAACTCCGACTACACC. This codes for CASSDPGQGNSDYT. The full CDR3 reads CASSDPGQGNSDYTF.

Comment on this clone: Germline and genes: mouse. The DNA ends 1 residue before the CDR3 does, and the rest of the CDR3 is filled in from the germline J gene. The rearrangement links TRBV20 to TRBJ1-5; D gene unclear. The CDR3 extends over 12 amino acids. The germline V and J ends were trimmed by 1 base and 6 bases, with 7 bases remaining between them. Germline CDR1 reads GFQATS; CDR2 reads STVNSAI. CDR3 in amino acids: CGARGAGQAPLF. The sequenced CDR3 bases are TGTGGTGCTAGGGGGGCTGGCCAGGCTCCGCTT.

Points on this clone: The listed genes are named as in mouse. The read is 1 residue too short to cover the CDR3 end, so that end is filled in from the germline J gene. The V call is TRBV19, the J call TRBJ1-3, with D perhaps matching TRBD1 (5 bases). The ends were cut back, 6 bases at V and 0 bases at J, with 10 bases in the middle. Germline V CDR1 and CDR2: FNHDT, SITEND (reference sequence). This CDR3 comprises 14 residues. The sequenced CDR3 bases are TGTGCCAGCACCCTACAGGTTTCTGGAAATACGCTCTAT. Its translation: CASTLQVSGNTLY. The entire CDR3 protein is CASTLQVSGNTLYF.

About this clone itself: Mouse gene names apply. The read terminates 1 residue before the CDR3 end, so the remaining end is supplied by the germline J gene. The chain combines TRBV16 with TRBJ1-1; TRBD1 matches 7 bases. The CDR3 covers 12 residues. Looked up from germline, CDR1 is SGHSA and CDR2 is FRNQAP. V was clipped by 3 bases and J by 8 bases; unmatched bases: 3. CDR3 region: CASSFLDREVFF. The DNA read from the CDR3 is TGTGCAAGCAGCTTCCTGGACAGGGAAGTCTTC.

Comments on this clone: Genes here carry mouse names. The CDR3 loop is CASSLDWGGRQNTLYF. CDR3 bases read: TGTGCCAGCAGCTTAGACTGGGGGGGCCGTCAAAACACCTTGTAC. V usage is TRBV3 and J usage is TRBJ2-4, with 11 bases identical to TRBD2. Read data end 1 residue before the CDR3 end; the end is taken from the germline J gene. The V and J ends lost 1 base and 1 base, in that order; junction bases with no gene match: 1. The V gene's germline CDR1 is SNHLY and CDR2 FYNGKV (reference sequence). The CDR3 loop spans 16 amino acids.

Notes on this clone: Germline and genes: mouse. The sequence runs out 1 residue before the end of the CDR3; the remainder is reconstructed from the germline J gene. The chain couples TRBV31 to TRBJ1-1; no clear D gene. CDR3 length: 12 residues. The V end was cut by 3 bases, the J end by 4 bases, with 9 bases between. The germline gives CDR1 GKSSPN, CDR2 SITVG. The CDR3 DNA, read in part, is TGTGCCTGGAGCATGAAGGGCACAGAAGTCTTC. Protein product: CAWSMKGTEVF. The whole CDR3 protein is CAWSMKGTEVFF.

Remarks on this clone: Gene names denote mouse genes. The CDR3 goes on 1 residue after the read ends, and that part is filled in from the germline J gene. The V call is TRBV13-3, the J call TRBJ1-5; a weak D match, TRBD1 (6 bases). Deletions cut 5 bases from V and 9 bases from J, with 12 bases between. The CDR3 consists of 12 residues. Per germline, CDR1 NNHDY and CDR2 SYVADS. The DNA read from the CDR3 is TGTGCCAGCAGGTCAGGGGACCGGGCTCCGCTT. Amino acid sequence: CASRSGDRAPL. The entire CDR3 protein is CASRSGDRAPLF.